This T cell receptor beta chain was obtained from a study of shared clonotypes between healthy human individuals. At a deep level, the assay was run. TCRdb's table, derived via immunoSEQ multiplex PCR, lists solely in-frame clones and lacks some. The data hold roughly 2.1 million clones, with 90% to 95% observed a single time. V gave up 7 bases and J gave up 4 bases; unmatched junction bases: 12. Looked up from germline, CDR1 is SNHLY and CDR2 is FYNNEI. The CDR3 consists of 15 residues. Naivety among CD8 cells was defined by CD45RO negativity and positive CCR7 selection, thereby excluding terminally differentiated effector memory CD45RA+ cells.

The chain uses TRBV2 and TRBJ1-1, with 7 nucleotides matching TRBD1. Material: naive CD8+ T cells from PBMCs. This receptor was obtained from a man aged 18 to 29 in good health. Some clones in this sample may be carry-over from other donors' samples. The CDR3 DNA reads as TGTGCCAGCACCGACCCAAGGACAGGTCGCACTGAAGCTTTCTTT. It yields the protein CASTDPRTGRTEAFF. The whole variable domain, filled in from reference TRBV2 and TRBJ1-1, reads EPEVTQTPSHQVTQMGQEVILRCVPISNHLYFYWYRQILGQKVEFLVSFYNNEISEKSEIFDDQFSVERPDGSNFTLKIRSTKLEDSAMYFCASTDPRTGRTEAFFGQGTRLTVV.